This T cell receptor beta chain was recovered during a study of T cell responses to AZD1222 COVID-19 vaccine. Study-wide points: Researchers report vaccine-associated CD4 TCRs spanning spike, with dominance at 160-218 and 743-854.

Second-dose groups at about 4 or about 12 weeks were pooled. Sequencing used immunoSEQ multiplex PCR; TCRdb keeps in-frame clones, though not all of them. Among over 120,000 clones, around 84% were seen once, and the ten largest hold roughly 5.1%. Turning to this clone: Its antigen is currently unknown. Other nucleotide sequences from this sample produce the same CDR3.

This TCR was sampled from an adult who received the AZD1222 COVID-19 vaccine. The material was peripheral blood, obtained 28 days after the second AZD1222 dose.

In DNA form, the CDR3 reads TGCGCCAGCAGCGGTGACAGGGGCGCAGATACGCAGTATTTT. Encoded protein: CASSGDRGADTQYF. V and J are TRBV5-1 and TRBJ2-3; 8 bases map to TRBD1. CDR3 size: 14 residues. The J segment lost 4 bases and the V segment lost 4 bases, leaving 5 bases of the junction unmatched. CDR1 and CDR2 from the germline V gene are SGHRS and YFSETQ.